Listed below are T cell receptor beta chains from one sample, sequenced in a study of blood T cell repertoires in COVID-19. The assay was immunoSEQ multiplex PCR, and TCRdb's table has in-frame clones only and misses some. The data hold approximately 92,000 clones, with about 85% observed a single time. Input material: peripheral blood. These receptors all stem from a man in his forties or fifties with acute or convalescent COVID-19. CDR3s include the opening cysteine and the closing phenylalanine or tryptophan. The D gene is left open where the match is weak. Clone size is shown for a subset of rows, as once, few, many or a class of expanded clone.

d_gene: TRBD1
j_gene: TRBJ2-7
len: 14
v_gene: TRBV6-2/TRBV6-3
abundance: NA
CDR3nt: TGTGCCAGCAGTTACGGGGGACAGGACTACGAGCAGTACTTC
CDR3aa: CASSYGGQDYEQYF

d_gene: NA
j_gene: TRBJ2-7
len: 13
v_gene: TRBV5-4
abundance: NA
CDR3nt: TGTGCCAGCAGCCCGGGTGCGATGGGTGAGCAGTACTTC
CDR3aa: CASSPGAMGEQYF

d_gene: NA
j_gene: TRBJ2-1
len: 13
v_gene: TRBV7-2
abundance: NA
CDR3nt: TGTGCCAGCAGGAGGGAGGCTATAGATGAGCAGTTCTTC
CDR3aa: CASRREAIDEQFF

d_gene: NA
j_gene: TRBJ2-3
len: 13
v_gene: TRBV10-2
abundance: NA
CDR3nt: TGCGCCAGCGAGAGGGACAACACAGATACGCAGTATTTT
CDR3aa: CASERDNTDTQYF

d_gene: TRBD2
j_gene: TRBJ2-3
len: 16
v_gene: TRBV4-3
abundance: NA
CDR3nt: TGCGCCAGCAGCCAAGATCTAGCGGGGGGGCCAGATACGCAGTATTTT
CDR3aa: CASSQDLAGGPDTQYF

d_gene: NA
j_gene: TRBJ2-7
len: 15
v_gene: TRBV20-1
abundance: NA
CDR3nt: TGCAGTGCTAGTAGGGGCGGAGCCGGCCGATACGAGCAGTACTTC
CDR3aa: CSASRGGAGRYEQYF

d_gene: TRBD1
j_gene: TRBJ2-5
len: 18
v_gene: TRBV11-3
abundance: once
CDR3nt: TGTGCCAGCAGCCGAGGGGCGTTTGGGACAGGGCTTTCGGAGACCCAGTACTTC
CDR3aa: CASSRGAFGTGLSETQYF

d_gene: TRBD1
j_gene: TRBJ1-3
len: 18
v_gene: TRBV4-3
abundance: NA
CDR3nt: TGCGCCAGCAGCCAAGGGGGGACAGGGACTCGCTCTGGAAACACCATATATTTT
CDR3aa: CASSQGGTGTRSGNTIYF

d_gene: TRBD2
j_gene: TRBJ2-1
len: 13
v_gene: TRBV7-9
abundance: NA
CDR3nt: TGTGCCAGCAGCCTTAGCGGGGGGAATGAGCAGTTCTTC
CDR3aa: CASSLSGGNEQFF

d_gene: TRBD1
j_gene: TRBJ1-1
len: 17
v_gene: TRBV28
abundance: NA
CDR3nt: TGTGCAACGAATTTAATTGGGACAGGGGGTGTGAACACTGAAGCTTTCTTT
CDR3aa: CATNLIGTGGVNTEAFF

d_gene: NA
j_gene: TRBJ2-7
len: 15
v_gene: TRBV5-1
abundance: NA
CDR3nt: TGCGCCAGCAGCGGAGGGACAGCTCCAACCTACGAGCAGTACTTC
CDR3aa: CASSGGTAPTYEQYF

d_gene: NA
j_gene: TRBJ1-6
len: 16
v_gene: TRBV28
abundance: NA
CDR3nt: TGTGCCAGTTTGGGACTTTTAGACGGCAGCAGTTCCCCCCTCCACTTT
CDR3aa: CASLGLLDGSSSPLHF

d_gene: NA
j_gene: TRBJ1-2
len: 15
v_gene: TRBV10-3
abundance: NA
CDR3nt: TGTGCCATCAGTGAGTCGGCGGCAGGGGCTGGAGGCTACACCTTC
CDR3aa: CAISESAAGAGGYTF

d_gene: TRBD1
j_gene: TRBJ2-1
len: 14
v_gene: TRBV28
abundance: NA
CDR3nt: TGTGCCAGCAGCCCAACGGGACAGCCTGGTGAGCAGTTCTTC
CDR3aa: CASSPTGQPGEQFF

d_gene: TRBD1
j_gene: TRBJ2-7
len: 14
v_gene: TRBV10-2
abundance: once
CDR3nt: TGCGCCAGCAGGATGGGACAGGGGGCCCACGAGCAGTACTTC
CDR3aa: CASRMGQGAHEQYF

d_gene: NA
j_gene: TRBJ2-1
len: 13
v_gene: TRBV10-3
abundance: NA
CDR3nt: TGTGCCATCAGTAGACTAGGGGGCGATGAGCAGTTCTTC
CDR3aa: CAISRLGGDEQFF

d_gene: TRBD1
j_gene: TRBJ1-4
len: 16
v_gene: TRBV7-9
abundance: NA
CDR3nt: TGTGCCAGCAGGTCCCCCGGGACAGACGTTAATGAAAAACTGTTTTTT
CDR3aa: CASRSPGTDVNEKLFF

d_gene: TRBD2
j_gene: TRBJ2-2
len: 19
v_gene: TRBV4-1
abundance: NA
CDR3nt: TGCGCCAGCAGCCAAGGGGGACTAGCGGGAGTTGGGAACACCGGGGAGCTGTTTTTT
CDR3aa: CASSQGGLAGVGNTGELFF

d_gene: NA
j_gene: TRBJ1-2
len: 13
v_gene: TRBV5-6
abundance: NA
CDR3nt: TGTGCCAGCAGCTTGGGCACAGACTATGGCTACACCTTC
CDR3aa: CASSLGTDYGYTF

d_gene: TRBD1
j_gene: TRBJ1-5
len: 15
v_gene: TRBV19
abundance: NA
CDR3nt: TGTGCCAGTAGTATCGTCGGACAGGGAATAGGTTCCCAGCATTTT
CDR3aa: CASSIVGQGIGSQHF

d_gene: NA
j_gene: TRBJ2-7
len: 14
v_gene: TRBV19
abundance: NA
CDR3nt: TGTGCCAGTAGTCCGGAGGCCTCTGCCTACGAGCAGTACTTC
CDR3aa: CASSPEASAYEQYF

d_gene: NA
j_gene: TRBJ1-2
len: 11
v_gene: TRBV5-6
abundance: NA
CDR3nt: TGTGCCAGCAGCCCAGGGGCTGGCTACACCTTC
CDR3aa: CASSPGAGYTF

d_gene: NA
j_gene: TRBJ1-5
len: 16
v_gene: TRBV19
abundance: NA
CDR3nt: TGTGCCAGTAGTCCGTCCGGGGGTAAAGGCAATCAGCCCCAGCATTTT
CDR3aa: CASSPSGGKGNQPQHF

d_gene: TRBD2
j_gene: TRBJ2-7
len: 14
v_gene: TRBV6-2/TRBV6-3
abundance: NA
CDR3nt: TGTGCCAGCAGTTCTAGCGGAGGGTCCTACGAGCAGTACTTC
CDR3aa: CASSSSGGSYEQYF

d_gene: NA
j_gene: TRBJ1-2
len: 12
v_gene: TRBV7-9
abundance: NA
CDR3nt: TGTGCCAGCAGCTTAAACGATGCGGGCTACACCTTC
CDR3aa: CASSLNDAGYTF

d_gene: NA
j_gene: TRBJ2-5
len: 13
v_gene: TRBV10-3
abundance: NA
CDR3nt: TGTGCCATCAGTGAGACAGGGCCAGAGACCCAGTACTTC
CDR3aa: CAISETGPETQYF

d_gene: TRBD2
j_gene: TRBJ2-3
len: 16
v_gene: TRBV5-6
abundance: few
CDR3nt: TGTGCCAGCATCCCAAGGACTAGCGGGAGCACAGATACGCAGTATTTT
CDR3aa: CASIPRTSGSTDTQYF

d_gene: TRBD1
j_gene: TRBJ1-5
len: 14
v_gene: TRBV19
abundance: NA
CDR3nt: TGTGCCACAAAGGGGGGACAGTTGAATCAGCCCCAGCATTTT
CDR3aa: CATKGGQLNQPQHF

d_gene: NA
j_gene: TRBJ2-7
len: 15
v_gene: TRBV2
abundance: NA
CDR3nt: TGTGCCAGCAGTGAGGGGAAGGGCGGGCCCTACGAGCAGTACTTC
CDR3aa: CASSEGKGGPYEQYF

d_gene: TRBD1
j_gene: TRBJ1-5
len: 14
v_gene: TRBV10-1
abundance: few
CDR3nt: TGCGCCAGCAGTCCGGGACAGCTCAATCAGCCCCAGCATTTT
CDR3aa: CASSPGQLNQPQHF

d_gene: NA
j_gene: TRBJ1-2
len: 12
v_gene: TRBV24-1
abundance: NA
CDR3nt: TGTGCCACCAGCCCAGGGAACTATGGCTACACCTTC
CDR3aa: CATSPGNYGYTF

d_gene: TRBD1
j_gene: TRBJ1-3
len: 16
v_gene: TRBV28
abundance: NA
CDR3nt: TGTGCCAGCAGTTTATCACCCGGACAGGGGGAAGACACCATATATTTT
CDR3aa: CASSLSPGQGEDTIYF

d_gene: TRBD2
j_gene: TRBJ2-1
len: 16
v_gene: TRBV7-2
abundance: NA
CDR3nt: TGTGCCAGCAGCCTCCTAGGGGCGGGGGGGCCCAATGAGCAGTTCTTC
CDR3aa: CASSLLGAGGPNEQFF

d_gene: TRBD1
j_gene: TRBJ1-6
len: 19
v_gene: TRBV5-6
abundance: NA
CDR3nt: TGTGCCAGCAGCCCCCAAGGGGGGACAGGGATATCCTATAATTCACCCCTCCACTTT
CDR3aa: CASSPQGGTGISYNSPLHF

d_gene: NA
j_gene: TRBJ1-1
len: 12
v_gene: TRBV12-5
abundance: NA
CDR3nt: TGTGCTAGTGGTTCCACGGGCACTGAAGCTTTCTTT
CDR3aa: CASGSTGTEAFF

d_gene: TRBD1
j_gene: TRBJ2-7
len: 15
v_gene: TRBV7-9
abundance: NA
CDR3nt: TGTGCCAGCAGCCCAACCGGGACAGGGGGTCGGGAGCAGTACTTC
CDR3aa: CASSPTGTGGREQYF

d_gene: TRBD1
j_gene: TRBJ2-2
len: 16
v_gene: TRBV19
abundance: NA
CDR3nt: TGTGCCAGTAGTATAGAGGGGACAGTCAACACCGGGGAGCTGTTTTTT
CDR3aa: CASSIEGTVNTGELFF

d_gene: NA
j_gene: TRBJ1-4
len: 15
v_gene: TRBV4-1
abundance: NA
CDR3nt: TGCGCCAGCAGCCAAACGAGTGGAACTAATGAAAAACTGTTTTTT
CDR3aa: CASSQTSGTNEKLFF

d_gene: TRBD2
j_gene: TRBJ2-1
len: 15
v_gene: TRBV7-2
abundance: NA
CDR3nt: TGTGCCAGCAGCGCCGGGACTACCACCACCAATGAGCAGTTCTTC
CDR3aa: CASSAGTTTTNEQFF

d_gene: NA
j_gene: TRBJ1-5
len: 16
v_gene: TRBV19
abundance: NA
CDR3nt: TGTGCCAGTAGTATTGGGGGGGTCCCTTCCAATCAGCCCCAGCATTTT
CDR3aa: CASSIGGVPSNQPQHF

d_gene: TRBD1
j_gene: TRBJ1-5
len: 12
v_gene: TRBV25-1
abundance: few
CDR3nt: TGTGCCAGCAGACAGGGGAATCAGCCCCAGCATTTT
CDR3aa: CASRQGNQPQHF

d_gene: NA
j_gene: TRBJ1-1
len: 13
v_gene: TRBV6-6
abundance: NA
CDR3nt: TGTGCCAGCTACAGGATCTCGGGCACTGAAGCTTTCTTT
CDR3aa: CASYRISGTEAFF

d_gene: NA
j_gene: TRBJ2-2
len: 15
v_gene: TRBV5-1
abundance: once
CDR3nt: TGCGCCAGCAGCTTGGTGGACAGTAACACCGGGGAGCTGTTTTTT
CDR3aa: CASSLVDSNTGELFF

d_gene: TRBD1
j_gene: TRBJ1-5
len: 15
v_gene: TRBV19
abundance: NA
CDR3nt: TGTGCCAGTAGTACATCCACAGGGGGCTCGGGAATACGGCATTTT
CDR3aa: CASSTSTGGSGIRHF

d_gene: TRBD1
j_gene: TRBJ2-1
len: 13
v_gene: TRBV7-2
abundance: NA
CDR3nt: TGTGCCAGCAGCCAAACAGGGGGCTATGAGCAGTTCTTC
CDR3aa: CASSQTGGYEQFF

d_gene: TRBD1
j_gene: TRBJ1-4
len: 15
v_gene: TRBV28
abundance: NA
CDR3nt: TGTGCCACCAAGACAGGGGGGGCAACTAATGAAAAACTGTTTTTT
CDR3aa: CATKTGGATNEKLFF

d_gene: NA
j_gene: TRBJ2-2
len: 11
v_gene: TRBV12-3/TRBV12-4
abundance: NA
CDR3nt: TGTGCCAGCAGTTTTTATGGGGAGCTGTTTTTT
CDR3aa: CASSFYGELFF

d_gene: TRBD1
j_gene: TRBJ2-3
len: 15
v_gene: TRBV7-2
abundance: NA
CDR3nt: TGTGCCAGCAGCAAGACGGACAGGGGGAGGGATACGCAGTATTTT
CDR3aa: CASSKTDRGRDTQYF

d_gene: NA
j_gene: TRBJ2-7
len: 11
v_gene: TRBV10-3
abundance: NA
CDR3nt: TGTGCCATCAGTGAAGCAGGCGAGCAGTACTTC
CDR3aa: CAISEAGEQYF

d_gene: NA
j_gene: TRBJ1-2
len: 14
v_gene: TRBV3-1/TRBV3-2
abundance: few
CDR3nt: TGTGCCAGCAGCCAAGATGAGGCTAATCGAGGCTACACCTTC
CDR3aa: CASSQDEANRGYTF

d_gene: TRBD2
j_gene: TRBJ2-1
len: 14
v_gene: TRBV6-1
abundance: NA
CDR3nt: TGTGCCAGCAGTGAGGGACTAGCGGGGTGGTTGCGGTTCTTC
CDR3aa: CASSEGLAGWLRFF

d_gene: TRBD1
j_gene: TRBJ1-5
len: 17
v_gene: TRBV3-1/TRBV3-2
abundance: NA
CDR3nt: TGTGCCAGCAGCCCCGGGGCGTTGGACAGGGTTTATCAGCCCCAGCATTTT
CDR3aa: CASSPGALDRVYQPQHF

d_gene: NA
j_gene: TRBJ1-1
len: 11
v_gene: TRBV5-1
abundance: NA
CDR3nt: TGCGCCAGCACCAATAGCGCTGAAGCTTTCTTT
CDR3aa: CASTNSAEAFF

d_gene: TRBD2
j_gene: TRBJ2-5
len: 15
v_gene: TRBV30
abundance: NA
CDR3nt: TGTGCCTGGAGTGTGTCCGGCGGGAGCCAAGAGACCCAGTACTTC
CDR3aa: CAWSVSGGSQETQYF

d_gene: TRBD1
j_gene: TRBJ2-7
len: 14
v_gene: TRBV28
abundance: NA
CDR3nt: TGTGCCAGCAGCTCCGGGACAGGGGCGTTTGAGCAGTACTTC
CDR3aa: CASSSGTGAFEQYF

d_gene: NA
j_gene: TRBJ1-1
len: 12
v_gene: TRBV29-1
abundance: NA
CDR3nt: TGCAGCGTTACCGACAGTTACACTGAAGCTTTCTTT
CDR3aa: CSVTDSYTEAFF

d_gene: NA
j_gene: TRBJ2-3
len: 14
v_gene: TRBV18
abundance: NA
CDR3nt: TGTGCCAGCTCACCGCGGGGATCCGCAGATACGCAGTATTTT
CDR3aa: CASSPRGSADTQYF